Described below is a single T cell receptor beta chain sequence and its context. The germline V and J ends were trimmed by 6 bases and 4 bases, with 9 bases remaining between them. The CDR3 runs 12 residues. Germline-derived CDR1 and CDR2 are LNHDA and SQIVND (reference sequence). PCR was performed using 60 Vbeta and 13 Jbeta primers. Generated by immunoSEQ multiplex PCR, the TCRdb table keeps only in-frame clones and is missing some. Among roughly 6,200 clones listed, more than 45% were seen once. This record belongs to a study of cytomegalovirus exposure and HLA in healthy donors. Study details: About 79 million unique TCRs from HLA-typed donors were held in an early data release.

This receptor was identified in a man aged 25 to 45 in good health and CMV-seropositive. Material: PBMCs. The rearrangement links TRBV19 to TRBJ1-1, with D unclear. CDR3 in DNA: TGTGCCAGTAGACGATCGGTCACTGAAGCTTTCTTT. Its translation: CASRRSVTEAFF.